This T cell receptor (beta chain) was found in a study of blood T cells in healthy people across ages. Germline CDR1 reads SGHAT; CDR2 reads FQNNGV. V gave up 1 base and J gave up 5 bases, with 12 bases separating them. This CDR3 is built from 14 residues. About this clonotype: What it recognizes is unknown.

Using a J-beta primer mix together with a sample-barcoded 5' primer, a second PCR was run for about 6 to 11 cycles. TCRdb reprocessed the 5' RACE reads with MiXCR, giving one entry per CDR3 protein. The repertoire holds approximately 1,700,000 distinct CDR3 sequences, with about 39% as singletons. Study outcomes and limitations: Roughly linearly, TCR beta diversity per million T cells fell as age increased. The unknown donor CMV status may have confounded expanded clonotype changes.

This TCR derives from a human donor in good health. The sample taken for sequencing was blood. The chain employs TRBV11-2 and TRBJ2-7; possibly TRBD1 or TRBD2 for D (5 bases each). This chain's CDR3 is CASSLGGIFDEQYF. CDR3 nucleotide sequence: TGTGCCAGCAGCTTAGGGGGGATCTTTGACGAGCAGTACTTC.